The rows below give T cell receptor beta chains drawn from one sample of a study of T cells in Graves' hyperthyroidism and ophthalmopathy. MiXCR, run by TCRdb on the multiplex PCR reads, gives a single entry per CDR3 protein. The table lists 250,000 or so distinct CDR3 sequences, around 15% of them singletons, with around 30% in the top ten. The specimen sequenced was blood. These receptors were obtained from a young woman with Graves' ophthalmopathy. Each CDR3 is given with its conserved first and last residue. Each record gives: clone size, J gene, V gene, D gene, CDR3 DNA, CDR3 protein. The D gene is left open where the match is weak. Size values are once, few and many counts, or a class for expanded clones, and some rows have none.

many,TRBJ1-2,TRBV7-9,.,TGTGCCAGCAGCCCTGGGGGCCGCGGCTACACCTTC,CASSPGGRGYTF
many,TRBJ1-5,TRBV10-2,.,TGCGCCAGCAGTGATCGGGGGGGCGCGGCTCAGCCCCAGCATTTT,CASSDRGGAAQPQHF
many,TRBJ1-2,TRBV5-1,.,TGCGCCAGCAGCTTGGACCGACCTGATCTTAACTATGGCTACACCTTC,CASSLDRPDLNYGYTF
many,TRBJ1-1,TRBV20-1,.,TGCAGTGCTAGAAAAGGGGGAGCTTTCTTT,CSARKGGAFF
many,TRBJ2-7,TRBV5-1,TRBD2,TGCGCCAGCAGCTTGGCTAGCGGGGGCCGCCTTCAAAACTCCTACGAGCAGTACTTC,CASSLASGGRLQNSYEQYF
many,TRBJ2-7,TRBV20-1,TRBD1,TGCAGTGCCCATTCAGGACAGGGGGCCTCCTACGAGCAGTACTTC,CSAHSGQGASYEQYF
many,TRBJ2-2,TRBV29-1,.,TGCAGCCTCGAGGCAGCCACCGGGGAGCTGTTTTTT,CSLEAATGELFF
.,TRBJ2-1,TRBV25-1,.,TGTGCCAGCAGTCGCGGGATGGGTGAGCAGTTCTTC,CASSRGMGEQFF
.,TRBJ2-5,TRBV2,TRBD1,TGTGCCAGCAGCGGGACAGGGGAGCAGACCCAGTACTTC,CASSGTGEQTQYF
.,TRBJ2-7,TRBV28,TRBD1,TGTGCCAGCAGTCGTCCCAGGGGGCGAAGGGGGAGCTCCTACGAGCAGTACTTC,CASSRPRGRRGSSYEQYF
many,TRBJ2-1,TRBV7-2,TRBD2,TGTGCCAGCAGCCTAATGGGGGGGTCTTACAATGAGCAGTTCTTC,CASSLMGGSYNEQFF
few,TRBJ2-7,TRBV10-3,.,TGTGCCATCAGTGGTACAGAGTTCTACGAGCAGTACTTC,CAISGTEFYEQYF
many,TRBJ2-1,TRBV10-3,TRBD2,TGTGCCATCAAAAGCGGGGGGGCCAACTTAGATGAGCAGTTCTTC,CAIKSGGANLDEQFF
many,TRBJ2-1,TRBV3-1,TRBD2,TGTGCCAGCAGCCCTCTCCGGACTAGCGGCTACAATGAGCAGTTCTTC,CASSPLRTSGYNEQFF
few,TRBJ2-7,TRBV20-1,.,TGCAGTGCTAGAGATTCTGCGGGATCCTACGAGCAGTACTTC,CSARDSAGSYEQYF
once,TRBJ1-3,TRBV29-1,TRBD1,TGCAGCGTTGAAGATCTTCGGGACAGCTCTGGAAACACCATATATTTT,CSVEDLRDSSGNTIYF
.,TRBJ2-2,TRBV5-4,TRBD1,TGTGCCAGCAGCGTAGGGACAGCCTCGTCGAACACCGGGGAGCTGTTTTTT,CASSVGTASSNTGELFF
many,TRBJ1-5,TRBV28,.,TGTGCCAGCAGCCCCGGTAGGGTCTGGCAGCCCCAGCATTTT,CASSPGRVWQPQHF
many,TRBJ2-7,TRBV6-1,TRBD1,TGTGCCAGCAGTCTTCGACAGGGGGTATCCGAGCAGTACTTC,CASSLRQGVSEQYF
many,TRBJ1-1,TRBV5-1,.,TGCGCCAGCAGCCTACCGGGACATAACACTGAAGCTTTCTTT,CASSLPGHNTEAFF
.,TRBJ1-2,TRBV29-1,.,TGCAGCGCCACTTCCGGGGACTATGGCTACACCTTC,CSATSGDYGYTF
many,TRBJ2-5,TRBV9,.,TGTGCCAGCAGCGTCGGATACCAAGAGACCCAGTACTTC,CASSVGYQETQYF
many,TRBJ2-1,TRBV4-3,.,TGCGCCAGCAGCCAAGATTGGGGGACCGCCGAGTGGTATGAGCAGTTCTTC,CASSQDWGTAEWYEQFF
.,TRBJ1-1,TRBV5-1,TRBD1,TGCGCCAGCAGCTCGGGACAGGGGTCAGATGAAGCTTTCTTT,CASSSGQGSDEAFF
many,TRBJ2-5,TRBV11-1,.,TGTGCCAGCAGCTCCGGGACCAGCCACCAAGAGACCCAGTACTTC,CASSSGTSHQETQYF
few,TRBJ2-6,TRBV6-5,.,TGTGCCAGCAGTTACTCACAGCCCCGTAGCTCTGGGGCCAACGTCCTGACTTTC,CASSYSQPRSSGANVLTF
many,TRBJ2-1,TRBV11-2,TRBD1,TGTGCCAGCAGGCAACTCCAGGGGGCTCACCGCAATGAGCAGTTCTTC,CASRQLQGAHRNEQFF
.,TRBJ2-1,TRBV7-9,TRBD2,TGTGCCAGCAGCGTAACTAGCGGGAGGGCCTTACGAGATGAGCAGTTCTTC,CASSVTSGRALRDEQFF
few,TRBJ2-1,TRBV9,TRBD2,TGTGCCAGCAGCGCCACCCTTACTAGCGGCAATTCCTACAATGAGCAGTTCTTC,CASSATLTSGNSYNEQFF
many,TRBJ1-5,TRBV6-1,.,TGTGCCAGCAGTCAAGACAGGTATAGCAATCAGCCCCAGCATTTT,CASSQDRYSNQPQHF
many,TRBJ1-1,TRBV13,.,TGTGCCAGCAGCTTAGTGCGGGACACTGAAGCTTTCTTT,CASSLVRDTEAFF
.,TRBJ2-1,TRBV11-2,TRBD2,TGTGCCAGCAGCCCACCGTCAAGCGGGGTAAAGCACAATGAGCAGTTCTTC,CASSPPSSGVKHNEQFF
many,TRBJ2-7,TRBV5-5,.,TGTGCCAGCAGCTTGGACACCCGCTCCTACGAGCAGTACTTC,CASSLDTRSYEQYF
few,TRBJ2-2,TRBV19,.,TGTGCCAGCCGGGACCAGACCGGGGAGCTGTTTTTT,CASRDQTGELFF
.,TRBJ1-6,TRBV12-5,.,TGTGCTAGTGGTTTGTCGCAGGCAAGCTCCTATAATTCACCCCTCCACTTT,CASGLSQASSYNSPLHF
many,TRBJ2-7,TRBV6-6,.,TGTGCCAGCAGTTACTTTGGGGGCGAGCAGTACTTC,CASSYFGGEQYF
many,TRBJ2-1,TRBV20-1,.,TGCAGTGCTAGAGATCCGTGGGAGTCAGTTGTTGAGCAGTTCTTC,CSARDPWESVVEQFF
many,TRBJ1-1,TRBV18,TRBD1,TGTGCCAGCTCACCAGACAGGGGGACTGAAGCTTTCTTT,CASSPDRGTEAFF
many,TRBJ2-3,TRBV20-1,.,TGCAGTGCTAGAGATCAGGGGCCAGCGGGGTCCACAGATACGCAGTATTTT,CSARDQGPAGSTDTQYF
many,TRBJ2-7,TRBV3-1,.,TGTGCCAGCAGCCAAGATCGTTGGGGCGAGCAGTACTTC,CASSQDRWGEQYF
.,TRBJ1-1,TRBV2,TRBD1,TGTGCCAGCACCGGGCTGACAGGGGACACTGAAGCTTTCTTT,CASTGLTGDTEAFF
many,TRBJ1-3,TRBV27,.,TGTGCCAGCAGTTTAAAGGGGTTTAACTCTGGAAACACCATATATTTT,CASSLKGFNSGNTIYF
few,TRBJ2-7,TRBV2,TRBD1,TGTGCCAGCAGTGGACAGGGAGTGTTCTACGAGCAGTACTTC,CASSGQGVFYEQYF
many,TRBJ2-5,TRBV24-1,.,TGTGCCACCAGTGTCCGATTTGGGACCCAGTACTTC,CATSVRFGTQYF
many,TRBJ1-1,TRBV28,.,TGTGCCAGCACCAAAAGGGTGACTGAAGCTTTCTTT,CASTKRVTEAFF
.,TRBJ1-3,TRBV28,.,TGTGCCAGCAGCCCCAGTCTCTCTGGAAACACCATATATTTT,CASSPSLSGNTIYF
many,TRBJ1-1,TRBV20-1,TRBD1,TGCAGTGCGCAGGGGGCCGAAGCGCATAGGAACTCTGAAGCTTTCTTT,CSAQGAEAHRNSEAFF
many,TRBJ2-3,TRBV10-3,.,TGTGCCATCAGTCCATTAGTTGGGGATCGCACAGATACGCAGTATTTT,CAISPLVGDRTDTQYF
many,TRBJ2-7,TRBV4-1,TRBD2,TGCGCCAGCAGCCAAACCACTAGCGGGACCAACGAGCAGTACTTC,CASSQTTSGTNEQYF
many,TRBJ1-2,TRBV11-3,.,TGTGCCAGCAGCTCCACTATTCAGGGCTATGGCTACACCTTC,CASSSTIQGYGYTF
few,TRBJ2-2,TRBV28,.,TGTGCCAGAGCCGACAGGATCACCGGGGAGCTGTTTTTT,CARADRITGELFF
many,TRBJ1-2,TRBV28,.,TGTGCCAGCAGTTTTGCGCCAGGAGGGGCCTATGGCTACACCTTC,CASSFAPGGAYGYTF
many,TRBJ2-2,TRBV24-1,.,TGTGCCACCGCGTCGGGTAAGAACACCGGGGAGCTGTTTTTT,CATASGKNTGELFF
many,TRBJ1-3,TRBV11-2,.,TGTGCCAGCAGCTTATTTCGGCGCCTCGGGGACACCATATATTTT,CASSLFRRLGDTIYF
many,TRBJ2-7,TRBV5-1,TRBD1,TGCGCCAGCAGCAACCGGGACAGGGACTCCTACGAGCAGTACTTC,CASSNRDRDSYEQYF
few,TRBJ2-1,TRBV7-2,.,TGTGCCAGCAGCTTGGTTGTGGACTTCAGCTCCTACAATGAGCAGTTCTTC,CASSLVVDFSSYNEQFF
.,TRBJ1-2,TRBV28,TRBD1,TGTGCCAGCACCCCTCCGGGACAGGGTAGGGCCGACGGCTACACCTTC,CASTPPGQGRADGYTF
many,TRBJ2-5,TRBV5-1,.,TGCGCCAGCAGCTTGGTGGTCAGGGAGGAGACCCAGTACTTC,CASSLVVREETQYF
many,TRBJ2-7,TRBV4-1,.,TGCGCCAGCAGCCAGGCGGACCTGGCCTACGAGCAGTACTTC,CASSQADLAYEQYF
once,TRBJ1-2,TRBV12-3/TRBV12-4,TRBD1,TGTGCCAGCAGCCTCGCCAGGGGGCGGATCTATGGCTACACCTTC,CASSLARGRIYGYTF